This T cell receptor (beta chain) was identified in a study of T cell responses to AZD1222 COVID-19 vaccine. Study-level findings and limits: Reports indicate that nearly half of spike-specific TCRs are directed at unmutated variant regions. Clonal diversity was possibly underestimated, and white British individuals and females predominated among donors. Baseline testing showed seropositivity in only six AZD1222 recipients.

Worth noting for this clone: The antigen is undetermined.

Deletions cut 0 bases from V and 9 bases from J, with 15 bases between. This CDR3 is 16 amino acids long. Germline-derived CDR1 and CDR2 are MNHEY and SVGAGI. Clones were read by immunoSEQ multiplex PCR, and TCRdb kept only the in-frame ones, dropping some. Counted here are fewer than 200,000 clones, almost 95% occurring once; the ten biggest clones make up roughly a tenth. The TCR comes from an adult in good health. This specimen consisted of peripheral blood, obtained on day 0 of AZD1222 vaccination. This chain connects TRBV6-5 to TRBJ1-6, with D hard to call. As DNA, the CDR3 is TGTGCCAGCAGTTACTCGATCCTAGGGATTAGTTCACCCCTCCACTTT. This codes for CASSYSILGISSPLHF.